This T cell receptor beta chain was profiled in a study of cytomegalovirus exposure and HLA in healthy donors. After removal of 8 bases from V and 3 bases from J, the junction contained 3 bases not matched to a gene. The germline V gene encodes CDR1 MNHNY and CDR2 SVGAGI (reference sequence). The CDR3 has 13 residues. Whole-study findings and limits: Altogether, around 160 TCR beta chains were recorded as cytomegalovirus-associated. Some V segments (TRBV6-2 and TRBV6-3 among them) were excluded as indistinguishable. The study assumed roughly uniform donor sequencing depth for presence/absence analyses.

PCR involved 60 Vbeta and 13 Jbeta primers. Measured with immunoSEQ multiplex PCR; TCRdb has only the in-frame clones, and not every one. The sample shows 150,000 to 200,000 clones, roughly 9.4% of them seen only once. Only a few counts were recorded for this clone. Its antigen is unknown. Sequences were obtained from PBMCs. The TCR comes from a woman in her 30s in good health and CMV-seropositive. The chain carries TRBV6-6 and TRBJ1-4; 7 bases line up with TRBD1. CDR3 bases: TGTGCCAGCCGGGACAGCTCTAATGAAAAACTGTTTTTT. The encoded protein is CASRDSSNEKLFF.